This T cell receptor beta chain emerged from a study of T cell changes during pregnancy in multiple sclerosis. Clones were sequenced by immunoSEQ multiplex PCR, and TCRdb holds only the in-frame ones, with some missing. The data hold fewer than 85,000 clones, with around 96% observed a single time. Trimming left V 6 bases short and J 6 bases short, with 8 bases between. Germline lookup yields CDR1 SQVTM and CDR2 ANQGSEA. The CDR3 is 10 residues long. The sequence derives from a female donor with multiple sclerosis, enrolled in a pregnancy study. Here the sequenced sample was peripheral blood, taken in the second trimester of pregnancy. This chain uses TRBV29-1 with TRBJ1-2; perhaps TRBD1 as D (6 bases). CDR3 sequence (DNA): TGCAGCGTAGGGGGGGATGGCTACACCTTC. Translation: CSVGGDGYTF.